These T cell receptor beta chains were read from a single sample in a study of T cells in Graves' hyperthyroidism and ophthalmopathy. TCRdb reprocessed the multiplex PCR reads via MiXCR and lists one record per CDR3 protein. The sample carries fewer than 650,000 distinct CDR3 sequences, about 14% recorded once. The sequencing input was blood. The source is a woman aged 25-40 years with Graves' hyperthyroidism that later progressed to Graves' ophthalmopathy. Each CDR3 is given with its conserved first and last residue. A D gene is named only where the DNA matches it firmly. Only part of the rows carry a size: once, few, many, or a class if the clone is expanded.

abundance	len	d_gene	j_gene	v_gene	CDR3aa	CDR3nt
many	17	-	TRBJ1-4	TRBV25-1	CASSELAAQGIEEKLFF	TGTGCCAGCAGTGAATTAGCCGCCCAGGGAATAGAGGAAAAACTGTTTTTT
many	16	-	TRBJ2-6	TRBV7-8	CASSSGGLPGANVLTF	TGTGCCAGCAGCTCTGGGGGCCTTCCTGGGGCCAACGTCCTGACTTTC
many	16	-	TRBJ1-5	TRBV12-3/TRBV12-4	CASSSGRGGYNQPQHF	TGTGCCAGCAGCTCGGGGAGGGGGGGATACAATCAGCCCCAGCATTTT
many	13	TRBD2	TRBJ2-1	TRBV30	CASGLAPYNEQFF	TGTGCCTCGGGACTAGCGCCTTACAATGAGCAGTTCTTC
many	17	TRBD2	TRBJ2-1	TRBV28	CASSLGGTSGRAHEQFF	TGTGCCAGCAGTTTAGGGGGGACTAGCGGGAGGGCCCATGAGCAGTTCTTC
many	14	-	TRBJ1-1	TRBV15	CATSRGVEGFEAFF	TGTGCCACCAGCAGAGGGGTGGAGGGCTTTGAAGCTTTCTTT
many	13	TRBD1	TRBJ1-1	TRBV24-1	CATSDVDRGEAFF	TGTGCCACCAGTGACGTTGACAGGGGTGAAGCTTTCTTT
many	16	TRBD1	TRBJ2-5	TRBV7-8	CASSSSGTGYQETQYF	TGTGCCAGCAGCTCGTCTGGGACAGGGTATCAAGAGACCCAGTACTTC
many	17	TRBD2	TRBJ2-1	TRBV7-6	CASSLMRTREVVNEQFF	TGTGCCAGCAGCTTAATGAGGACGCGGGAGGTGGTAAATGAGCAGTTCTTC
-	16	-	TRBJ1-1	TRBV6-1	CASSLIPDGGNTEAFF	TGTGCCAGCAGTCTTATCCCTGATGGGGGGAACACTGAAGCTTTCTTT
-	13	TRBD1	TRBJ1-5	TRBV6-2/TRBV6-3	CASSYVQGQPQHF	TGTGCCAGCAGTTATGTACAGGGGCAGCCCCAGCATTTT
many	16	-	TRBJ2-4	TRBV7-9	CASSLRGLPPGDIQYF	TGTGCCAGCAGCTTGCGGGGACTACCCCCAGGGGACATTCAGTACTTC
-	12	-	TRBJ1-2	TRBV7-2	CAGSLDSLRPAF	TGTGCCGGCAGCTTAGACAGCCTTCGCCCCGCCTTC
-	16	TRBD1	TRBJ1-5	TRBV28	CASSLTGQLSNQPQHF	TGTGCCAGCAGTTTAACGGGACAGCTTAGCAATCAGCCCCAGCATTTT
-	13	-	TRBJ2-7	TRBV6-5	CASSYSGQPEQYF	TGTGCCAGCAGTTACTCGGGACAACCCGAGCAGTACTTC
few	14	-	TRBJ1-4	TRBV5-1	CASSRTDPNEKLFF	TGCGCCAGCAGCCGGACTGACCCTAATGAAAAACTGTTTTTT
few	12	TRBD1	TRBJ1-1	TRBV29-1	CSGGTGSTEAFF	TGCAGCGGTGGGACAGGCAGTACTGAAGCTTTCTTT
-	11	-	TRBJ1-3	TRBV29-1	CSGYAGNTIYF	TGCAGCGGGTATGCAGGAAACACCATATATTTT
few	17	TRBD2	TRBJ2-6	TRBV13	CASSLGSGGSGANVLTF	TGTGCCAGCAGCTTGGGGTCGGGGGGCTCTGGGGCCAACGTCCTGACTTTC
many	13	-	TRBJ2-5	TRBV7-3	CASSQSGEETQYF	TGTGCCAGCAGCCAGTCGGGGGAAGAGACCCAGTACTTC